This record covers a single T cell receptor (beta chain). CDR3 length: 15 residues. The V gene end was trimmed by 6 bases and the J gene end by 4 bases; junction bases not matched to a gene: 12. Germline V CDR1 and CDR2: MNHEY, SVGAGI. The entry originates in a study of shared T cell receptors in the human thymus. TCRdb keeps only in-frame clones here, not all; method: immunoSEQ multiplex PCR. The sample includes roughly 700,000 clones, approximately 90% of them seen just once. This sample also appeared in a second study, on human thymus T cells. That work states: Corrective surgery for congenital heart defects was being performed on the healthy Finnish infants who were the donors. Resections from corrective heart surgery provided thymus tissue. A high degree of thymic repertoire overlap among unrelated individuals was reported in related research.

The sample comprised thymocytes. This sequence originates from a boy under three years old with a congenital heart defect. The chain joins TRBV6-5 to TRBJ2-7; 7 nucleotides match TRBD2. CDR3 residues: CASSPSGVGVYEQYF. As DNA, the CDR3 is TGTGCCAGCAGCCCTAGCGGAGTGGGGGTTTACGAGCAGTACTTC.